The 15 T cell receptor beta chains reported below all come from one sample, sequenced in a study of T cell changes during pregnancy in multiple sclerosis (dated by TCRdb to the late 2010s). The library was generated by the immunoSEQ multiplex PCR assay. In its TCRdb copy, this immuneACCESS table keeps in-frame sequences only and misses some clones. Where compared with another copy, unresolved V genes explain less than half of these, and the others have no known cause. The sample has about 89,000 clones on record, roughly 93% of them singletons. Jointly, the top ten make up roughly 0.81% of the sample. Sequencing was performed on peripheral blood, taken in the third trimester of pregnancy. The receptors originated from a female donor with multiple sclerosis, enrolled in a pregnancy study.

There are a few counts of this clone. This chain joins TRBV10-3 and TRBJ1-1; no reliable D call. The ends were cut back, 0 bases at V and 0 bases at J, with 8 bases in the middle. The CDR3 covers 15 residues. Germline CDR1 ENHRY, CDR2 SYGVKD. The CDR3 loop reads CAISESADLNTEAFF. The CDR3 nucleotides read TGTGCCATCAGTGAGTCGGCAGATTTGAACACTGAAGCTTTCTTT.

The chain uses TRBV7-9 and TRBJ2-5, with a tentative D call TRBD2 (7 bases). V lost 3 bases to trimming and J lost 1 base, with 15 bases between them. The CDR3 consists of 16 residues. Per germline, CDR1 SEHNR and CDR2 FQNEAQ (reference sequence). CDR3 sequence (DNA): TGTGCCAGCAGCTTTACCCTCGGGGGGCTCCAAGAGACCCAGTACTTC. Protein sequence: CASSFTLGGLQETQYF.

The chain carries TRBV7-9 and TRBJ2-1; no definite D call. CDR1 SEHNR and CDR2 FQNEAQ come from the germline V gene (reference sequence). This CDR3 spans 15 amino acids. The V end was cut by 4 bases, the J end by 10 bases, with 20 bases between. This CDR3 is CASSSIAFRISEQFF. The CDR3 nucleotides are TGTGCCAGCAGCTCGATAGCCTTCCGGATCTCCGAGCAGTTCTTC. The variable domain in full, with the rest retrieved from reference TRBV7-9 and TRBJ2-1, is DTGVSQNPRHKITKRGQNVTFRCDPISEHNRLYWYRQTLGQGPEFLTYFQNEAQLEKSRLLSDRFSAERPKGSFSTLEIQRTEQGDSAMYLCASSSIAFRISEQFFGPGTRLTVL.

The chain recombines TRBV27 with TRBJ2-1; 13 bases agree with TRBD2. Germline V CDR1 and CDR2: MNHEY, SMNVEV (reference sequence). Trimming at V came to 6 bases and at J to 10 bases, leaving 18 bases not matched to a gene. The CDR3 contains 18 residues. The CDR3 DNA reads TGTGCCAGCAGCACTAGGGGACTAGCGGGATACCCTAACCAGGAGCAGTTCTTC. Amino acids: CASSTRGLAGYPNQEQFF.

The chain couples TRBV7-3 to TRBJ2-1; TRBD1 matches at 9 bases. Germline CDR1 reads SGHTA; CDR2 reads FQGTGA. The junction had 2 bases not matched to a gene; V was cut back by 4 bases and J by 10 bases. This CDR3 has 12 residues. CDR3 nucleotide sequence: TGTGCCAGCAGCTCGACAGGGGGAGAGCAGTTCTTC. Its translation: CASSSTGGEQFF.

The V gene is TRBV7-8, the J gene TRBJ2-2, with TRBD1 matching over 9 bases. The CDR3 consists of 13 residues. The V segment lost 10 bases and the J segment 6 bases; nucleotides outside the gene matches: 6. In germline, CDR1 is SGHVS, CDR2 FQNEAQ. The CDR3 nucleotides are TGTGCCATGGACAGGGGACGTGCCGGGGAGCTGTTTTTT. It specifies CAMDRGRAGELFF. Full variable domain (outside the CDR3, taken from reference TRBV7-8 and TRBJ2-2): GAGVSQSPRYKVAKRGQDVALRCDPISGHVSLFWYQQALGQGPEFLTYFQNEAQLDKSGLPSDRFFAERPEGSVSTLKIQRTQQEDSAVYLCAMDRGRAGELFFGEGSRLTVL.

The chain employs TRBV5-4 and TRBJ1-1; D uncertain. The length of the CDR3 is 13 residues. Trimming shortened V by 7 bases and J by 4 bases, and 14 bases separated the two germline ends. CDR1 and CDR2 (germline): SGHNT, YYREEE (reference sequence). CDR3 nucleotides: TGTGCCAGCCGACCAAGGAGTGGCACTGAAGCTTTCTTT. It encodes CASRPRSGTEAFF.

This clone is a singleton in its sample. The chain recombines TRBV6-5 with TRBJ2-1; 7 nucleotides align to TRBD1. The CDR3 loop spans 12 amino acids. V was pared by 6 bases and J by 7 bases, with 3 bases of the junction left unmatched. Germline lookup yields CDR1 MNHEY and CDR2 SVGAGI. The CDR3 DNA reads as TGTGCCAGCAGCCTGGGACAGAATGAGCAGTTCTTC. Translated: CASSLGQNEQFF.

The chain joins TRBV4-1 to TRBJ1-1; D remains unclear. The germline V gene has CDR1 MGHRA and CDR2 YSYEKL. This CDR3 has 14 residues. The V end lost 4 bases, the J end lost 7 bases, and 16 bases lay between the germline ends. The CDR3 region is CASSLRPAGGEAFF. CDR3 nucleotides: TGCGCCAGCAGCCTCCGGCCGGCCGGAGGTGAAGCTTTCTTT.

This chain uses TRBV12-5 with TRBJ2-5; TRBD1 matches 9 bases. Germline-derived CDR1 and CDR2 are LGHNT and FRNRAP. Losses at the gene ends were 6 bases for V and 5 bases for J; bases not matched to a gene: 10. CDR3 length equals 15 residues. This CDR3 reads CASGPYDRGKETQYF. DNA for the CDR3: TGTGCTAGTGGACCATACGACAGGGGGAAGGAGACCCAGTACTTC. Supplemented by reference TRBV12-5 and TRBJ2-5, the full variable domain reads DARVTQTPRHKVTEMGQEVTMRCQPILGHNTVFWYRQTMMQGLELLAYFRNRAPLDDSGMPKDRFSAEMPDATLATLKIQPSEPRDSAVYFCASGPYDRGKETQYFGPGTRLLVL.

The chain uses TRBV5-1 and TRBJ2-7; possible D gene TRBD1, 6 bases. Germline V CDR1 and CDR2: SGHRS, YFSETQ. The CDR3 length is 14 residues. Deletions cut 0 bases from V and 2 bases from J, with 9 bases between. CDR3 sequence: CASSLATGPYEQYF. The CDR3 DNA follows: TGCGCCAGCAGCTTGGCGACAGGCCCCTACGAGCAGTACTTC.

This chain links TRBV6-6 with TRBJ1-1; TRBD1 agrees at 8 bases. V was clipped by 4 bases and J by 5 bases; unmatched bases: 9. The CDR3 has 15 residues. In germline, CDR1 is MNHNY, CDR2 SVGAGI (reference sequence). CDR3 protein: CASSSPGQGRTEAFF. CDR3 nucleotides: TGTGCCAGCAGTTCCCCCGGACAGGGAAGGACTGAAGCTTTCTTT.

The rearrangement uses TRBV7-9 and TRBJ2-7, with 7 positions matching TRBD1. CDR3 length: 15 residues. The ends lost 4 bases at V and 6 bases at J; junction bases unmatched: 12. Per the germline V gene, CDR1 is SEHNR and CDR2 is FQNEAQ (reference sequence). The CDR3 loop is CASSSGTDRMGEQYF. The CDR3 DNA follows: TGTGCCAGCAGCTCCGGGACAGATCGGATGGGCGAGCAGTACTTC.

The CDR3 spells CASSGTGGQPQHF. The CDR3 DNA follows: TGTGCCAGCAGTGGGACAGGGGGTCAGCCCCAGCATTTT. This chain uses TRBV28 with TRBJ1-5, with 11 positions matching TRBD1. Germline CDR1 is MDHEN and CDR2 is SYDVKM. This CDR3 has 13 residues. Losses at the gene ends were 5 bases for V and 6 bases for J; bases not matched to a gene: 0.

This chain links TRBV7-8 with TRBJ2-7; the match to TRBD1 covers 8 bases. V lost 6 bases to trimming and J lost 1 base; unmatched junction nucleotides: 5. The CDR3 totals 14 residues. Germline lookup yields CDR1 SGHVS and CDR2 FQNEAQ. CDR3 loop: CASSSDRESYEQYF. Here the CDR3 DNA reads TGTGCCAGCAGTTCGGACAGGGAATCCTACGAGCAGTACTTC.